This T cell receptor beta chain comes out of a study of T cell repertoires in cytomegalovirus infection. The CDR3 sequence is 13 residues long. CDR1 and CDR2 from the germline V gene are SQVTM and ANQGSEA. The V gene end was trimmed by 7 bases and the J gene end by 8 bases; junction bases not matched to a gene: 11. Each CDR3 protein gets one entry after TCRdb re-called the reads with MiXCR. The table includes some 310,000 distinct CDR3 sequences, approximately 25% detected once. This clonotype was recorded at least ten times. Its antigen is undetermined. This TCR was sampled from a human donor in good health (CMV status not recorded). Some clones in this sample may be carry-over from other donors' samples. Sequencing was performed on cultured PBMCs, taken from culture after CMV antigen stimulation. This sequence joins TRBV29-1 and TRBJ2-1, with TRBD2 identical over 7 bases. The CDR3 bases are TGCAGCGGGAGGGGCGGGAGACTCCATGAGCAGTTCTTC. It is translated as CSGRGGRLHEQFF.